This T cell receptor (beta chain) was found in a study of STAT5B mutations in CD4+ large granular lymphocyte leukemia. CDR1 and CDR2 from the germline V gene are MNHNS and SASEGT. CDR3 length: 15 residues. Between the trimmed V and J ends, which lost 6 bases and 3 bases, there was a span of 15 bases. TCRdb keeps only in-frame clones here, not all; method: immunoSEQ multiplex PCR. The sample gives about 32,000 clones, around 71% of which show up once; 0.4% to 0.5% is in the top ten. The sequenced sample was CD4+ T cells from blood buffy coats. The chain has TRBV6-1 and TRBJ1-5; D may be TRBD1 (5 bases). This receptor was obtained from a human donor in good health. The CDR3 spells CASSPGGSYNQPQHF. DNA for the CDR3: TGTGCCAGCAGCCCCGGGGGGTCCTACAATCAGCCCCAGCATTTT.